The 9 T cell receptor beta chains below were found in one sample sequenced in a study of glioma-infiltrating T cells. TCR alpha and beta CDR3 regions were amplified from RNA using iRepertoire nested multiplex PCR. TCRdb reprocessed the multiplex PCR reads with MiXCR, giving one entry per CDR3 protein. Of 150,000 to 200,000 distinct CDR3 sequences listed, around 42% were seen once; the top ten hold 5% to 5.5%. Sequences were obtained from glioma tissue, nonneoplastic brain tissue, or PBMCs (not recorded which). These receptors came from a human donor with low-grade glioma or glioblastoma, undergoing nonglioma brain surgery, or in good health (not recorded which).

Many counts were recorded for this clonotype. The chain is built from TRBV6-1 and TRBJ1-1; 7 bases are a match to TRBD1. The trim removed 6 bases at V and 6 bases at J, leaving 13 bases unmatched. CDR1 is MNHNS and CDR2 is SASEGT in the germline V gene. The CDR3 has 15 residues. Written as DNA, the CDR3 is TGTGCCAGCAGCCGGGATCAACGGGACAGCTCTGAAGCTTTCTTT. Encoded protein: CASSRDQRDSSEAFF.

The table lists this clonotype with a count of one. The genes are TRBV2 and TRBJ2-3; 8 bases agree with TRBD2. The V and J ends lost 6 bases and 0 bases, in that order; junction bases with no gene match: 8. The CDR3 sequence is 16 residues long. The V gene's germline CDR1 is SNHLY and CDR2 FYNNEI. CDR3 region: CASRSGGFASTDTQYF. The DNA of the CDR3 is TGTGCCAGCAGATCGGGAGGGTTTGCTAGCACAGATACGCAGTATTTT.

This clonotype was counted many times. The V call is TRBV6-1, the J call TRBJ1-4; TRBD1 agrees at 7 bases. Per the germline V gene, CDR1 is MNHNS and CDR2 is SASEGT. Trimming removed 5 bases from V and 4 bases from J; junction bases left unmatched: 4. The CDR3 runs to 14 residues. The CDR3 DNA follows: TGTGCCAGCAGTTCGGGACAGAATAATGAAAAACTGTTTTTT. Its protein is CASSSGQNNEKLFF.

A word on this clonotype: A read error is possible here, since a much larger clone lies one base away. The chain links TRBV7-9 to TRBJ2-1; maybe TRBD2 (6 bases). V dropped 4 bases and J dropped 1 base, with 11 bases sitting between them. CDR3 length: 15 residues. In germline, CDR1 is SEHNR, CDR2 FQNEAQ (reference sequence). Here the CDR3 reads CASSSGSGSYNEQFF. As DNA, the CDR3 is TGTGCCAGCAGCTCCGGGAGCGGGTCCTACAATGAGCAGTTCTTC.

This chain joins TRBV12-3 or TRBV12-4 and TRBJ1-2, with D hard to call. The CDR3 runs 14 residues. With 1 base removed from V and 6 bases from J, the gap between germline ends came to 12 bases. The CDR3 sequence: CASSLDRRKDGYTF. The DNA for the CDR3 is TGTGCCAGCAGTTTAGACCGCAGGAAAGATGGCTACACCTTC.

J is TRBJ1-3 and V is TRBV5-4, with D tentatively TRBD1 (5 bases). The germline gives CDR1 SGHNT, CDR2 YYREEE (reference sequence). The ends were cut back, 2 bases at V and 1 base at J, with 10 bases in the middle. CDR3 length equals 15 residues. CDR3 sequence: CASSFGAFSGNTIYF. Written as DNA, the CDR3 is TGTGCCAGCAGCTTCGGGGCGTTTTCTGGAAACACCATATATTTT. Filled out from reference TRBV5-4 and TRBJ1-3, the complete variable domain reads ETGVTQSPTHLIKTRGQQVTLRCSSQSGHNTVSWYQQALGQGPQFIFQYYREEENGRGNFPPRFSGLQFPNYSSELNVNALELDDSALYLCASSFGAFSGNTIYFGEGSWLTVV.

The table lists this clonotype with many counts. J is TRBJ2-7 and V is TRBV10-3, with 7 bases aligning to TRBD1. The length of the CDR3 is 14 residues. Losses at the gene ends were 2 bases for V and 3 bases for J; bases not matched to a gene: 4. CDR1 is ENHRY and CDR2 is SYGVKD in the germline V gene. The CDR3 bases are TGTGCCATCAGTGAGGGGACAGTAGGCTACGAGCAGTACTTC. Encoded protein: CAISEGTVGYEQYF.

This clonotype has a count of ten or more. The genes are TRBV14 and TRBJ2-3; 9 bases fit TRBD1. Unmatched junction bases numbered 3, after V lost 2 bases and J lost 6 bases. The CDR3 sequence is 14 residues long. CDR1 and CDR2 from the germline V gene are SGHDN and FVKESK. CDR3: CASSQTGGLDTQYF. The CDR3 DNA follows: TGTGCCAGCAGCCAAACAGGGGGCCTTGATACGCAGTATTTT.

Many counts were recorded for this clonotype. The J gene is TRBJ2-1, the V gene TRBV20-1, with D tentatively TRBD2 (6 bases). Between the trimmed V and J ends, which lost 6 bases and 5 bases, there was a span of 17 bases. The CDR3 has 14 amino acids. Germline V gene sequence: CDR1 DFQATT, CDR2 SNEGSKA (reference sequence). CDR3 protein: CSASSGWRDNEQFF. The CDR3 bases are TGCAGTGCATCCAGCGGGTGGAGGGACAATGAGCAGTTCTTC.